The 14 T cell receptor beta chains given below trace back to one sample, sequenced in a study of T cell repertoires in cytomegalovirus infection. The antigens of these receptors remain unknown. One entry per CDR3 protein, called by TCRdb with MiXCR from the reads. The sample includes 40,000 to 55,000 distinct CDR3 sequences, 20% to 25% seen only once; the top ten take about 90%. The sample was CD8+ T cells from cultured PBMCs, taken from culture after CMV antigen stimulation. These receptors came from a human donor in good health (CMV status not recorded). Some clones in this sample may be carry-over from other donors' samples.

This clonotype was seen a handful of times. The J gene is TRBJ2-3, the V gene TRBV7-9; tentative D call: TRBD1 (6 bases). Germline V CDR1 and CDR2: SEHNR, FQNEAQ (reference sequence). CDR3 length equals 20 residues. With 2 bases removed from V and 0 bases from J, the gap between germline ends came to 24 bases. The CDR3 reads CASSLKLGDHRASSTDTQYF. The CDR3 bases are TGTGCCAGCAGCTTAAAGCTCGGGGACCACAGGGCCTCCAGCACAGATACGCAGTATTTT.

Only a few counts were recorded for this clonotype. The gene calls are TRBV28 and TRBJ1-3; D perhaps matches TRBD1 (5 bases). The CDR3 has 12 amino acids. CDR1 is MDHEN, CDR2 SYDVKM, per germline. Trimming pared 8 bases from V and 3 bases from J, leaving 8 bases between. The DNA for the CDR3 is TGTGCCAGCCAGGGTGGTGGAAACACCATATATTTT. As protein: CASQGGGNTIYF.

The table lists this clonotype with a few counts. The chain links TRBV28 to TRBJ1-5, with 7 bases fitting TRBD1. The trim removed 4 bases at V and 0 bases at J, leaving 27 bases unmatched. Per germline, CDR1 MDHEN and CDR2 SYDVKM. The CDR3 extends over 23 amino acids. CDR3 amino acids: CASSWNPDLRRQGIHVSNQPQHF. CDR3 nucleotide sequence: TGTGCCAGCAGTTGGAACCCCGACCTGAGAAGACAGGGTATACATGTTAGCAATCAGCCCCAGCATTTT.

This chain connects TRBV7-8 to TRBJ2-5, with 8 bases that match TRBD1. CDR1 SGHVS and CDR2 FQNEAQ come from the germline V gene. The CDR3 runs 16 residues. Germline trimming cut 7 bases from V and 3 bases from J; bases unmatched to any gene: 13. The CDR3 region is CASILTGTGYEETQYF. The CDR3 bases are TGTGCCAGCATCCTGACCGGGACAGGTTACGAAGAGACCCAGTACTTC.

The rearrangement joins TRBV15 to TRBJ1-1; 10 bases are a match to TRBD1. Germline values: CDR1 LNHNV, CDR2 YYDKDF (reference sequence). The CDR3 runs 13 residues. V trimming: 7 bases; J trimming: 5 bases; junction bases outside the gene matches: 4. CDR3 sequence (DNA): TGTGCCACCACCACGGACAGGGGGACTGAAGCTTTCTTT. Protein product: CATTTDRGTEAFF.

This sequence joins TRBV7-2 and TRBJ2-1, with 7 positions matching TRBD2. Germline V lookup: CDR1 SGHTA, CDR2 FQGNSA. There are 16 residues in the CDR3. J was trimmed by 7 bases and V by 3 bases; bases with no gene match: 12. The CDR3, as DNA: TGTGCCAGCAGCTTGGACCTAGCGGACGGCGTTAATGAGCAGTTCTTC. Its protein product is CASSLDLADGVNEQFF.

V usage is TRBV7-6 and J usage is TRBJ2-2, with D maybe TRBD2 (7 bases). The germline V gene encodes CDR1 SGHVS and CDR2 FNYEAQ. The V end lost 6 bases, the J end lost 0 bases, and 14 bases lay between the germline ends. The CDR3 totals 16 residues. CDR3 residues: CASSLGGGPNTGELFF. The CDR3 coding sequence is TGTGCCAGCAGTTTGGGCGGGGGCCCGAACACCGGGGAGCTGTTTTTT.

The chain combines TRBV4-3 with TRBJ1-2; possibly TRBD1 for D (5 bases). Deletions cut 4 bases from V and 4 bases from J, with 25 bases between. Per the germline V gene, CDR1 is LGHNA and CDR2 is YSLEER. The CDR3 loop spans 18 amino acids. The CDR3 is CASSPEDGTSTGGYGYTF. For the CDR3, the DNA is TGCGCCAGCAGCCCCGAAGATGGCACCTCAACTGGGGGCTATGGCTACACCTTC.

The V and J genes are TRBV29-1 and TRBJ1-3; 9 bases are a match to TRBD1. Looked up from germline, CDR1 is SQVTM and CDR2 is ANQGSEA. The CDR3 has 18 amino acids. V shed 1 base, J shed 0 bases, and the junction held 10 bases outside the gene matches. The CDR3 region has the DNA TGCAGCGTTGAAGTAAGGTGGACAGGGGCCTCCTCTGGAAACACCATATATTTT. Residues: CSVEVRWTGASSGNTIYF.

A single count supports this clonotype. The J gene is TRBJ2-1, the V gene TRBV29-1; unclear D gene. CDR3 length equals 10 residues. The germline V gene has CDR1 SQVTM and CDR2 ANQGSEA. The V and J ends lost 4 bases and 10 bases respectively, with 8 bases between them. CDR3 in amino acids: CSVGGEEQFF. The CDR3 DNA follows: TGCAGCGTTGGCGGCGAAGAGCAGTTCTTC.

The genes are TRBV9 and TRBJ2-4; 7 bases are a match to TRBD2. There are 14 residues in the CDR3. V shed 0 bases and J 7 bases; nucleotides not matched to a gene: 4. Germline V gene lookup returns CDR1 SGDLS and CDR2 YYNGEE. In nucleotides, the CDR3 is TGTGCCAGCAGCGTAGGCGGGAGTGCGAACATTCAGTACTTC. Amino acids: CASSVGGSANIQYF.

This clonotype was counted only a few times. CDR3 sequence reads: CASSLRTVTAAGEVCEQYF. CDR3 bases: TGTGCCAGCAGCCTCCGGACGGTCACCGCAGCGGGAGAGGTATGCGAGCAGTACTTC. The rearrangement links TRBV7-2 to TRBJ2-7; TRBD2 matches at 8 bases. The CDR3 consists of 19 residues. V was pared by 5 bases and J by 6 bases, with 24 bases of the junction left unmatched. Germline V gives CDR1 SGHTA, CDR2 FQGNSA.

The genes are TRBV9 and TRBJ2-2; TRBD2 is a possible D gene (7 bases). The CDR3 contains 18 residues. Germline CDR1 reads SGDLS; CDR2 reads YYNGEE. Trimming removed 3 bases at V and 0 bases at J, with 18 bases between. The chain's CDR3 is CASSGRGEGGANTGELFF. The CDR3 DNA follows: TGTGCCAGCAGCGGACGGGGGGAGGGGGGCGCGAACACCGGGGAGCTGTTTTTT.

This clonotype came up a few times. The chain is built from TRBV20-1 and TRBJ2-7; possibly TRBD1 for D (6 bases). V lost 3 bases and J 5 bases, leaving 17 bases between the germline ends. This CDR3 is 14 amino acids long. Germline V gene data show CDR1 as DFQATT and CDR2 as SNEGSKA (reference sequence). DNA for the CDR3: TGCAGTGCTAGGGACAGAGTGAAGGGGCACGAGCAGTACTTC. The encoded protein is CSARDRVKGHEQYF.